This TCR beta chain is drawn from a study of OX40 agonist ivuxolimab in advanced cancers. As for the study in general: The patients received ivuxolimab by intravenous route every 2 weeks at 0.01 to 10 mg/kg. Past anti-PD-1, anti-PD-L1 or anti-CTLA-4 therapy was accepted, and 30% to 45% had received some. Study results and caveats: In general, CD8+ T cells held more expanded clones than CD4+ did, on average. Among the lowest peripheral clonal expansion occurred in 0.1-3.0 mg/kg partial responders.

On this clone: Antigen specificity is unknown.

Germline V gene data show CDR1 as MGHRA and CDR2 as YSYEKL. This CDR3 comprises 18 residues. Trimming stripped 1 base from V and 2 bases from J, with 15 bases between. Generated by immunoSEQ multiplex PCR, the TCRdb table keeps only in-frame clones and is missing some. The sample records 45,000 to 55,000 clones, roughly 85% being singletons. This chain links TRBV4-1 with TRBJ2-6; possible D gene TRBD1, 5 bases. Sequencing used CD4+ or CD8+ T cells sorted from blood, obtained in a trial of the OX40 agonist ivuxolimab. This clonotype was sampled from an adult with an advanced solid tumor such as melanoma, head and neck, liver or kidney cancer. The CDR3 DNA reads TGCGCCAGCAGCCAAGGGGTACAGGCTCAAGCTGGGGCCAACGTCCTGACTTTC. Encoded protein: CASSQGVQAQAGANVLTF.